The rows below give T cell receptor beta chains drawn from one sample of a study of patients and donors after allogeneic stem cell transplantation. TCRdb itself ran the RT-PCR reads through MiXCR, one entry per CDR3 protein. This sample carries 400,000 to 500,000 distinct CDR3 sequences, 16% of them seen once, and the ten largest clones take roughly 7.2%. Sequenced: blood, either unsorted or a sorted T cell fraction (not recorded which). These receptors all come from a human donor who was either an allogeneic HSCT recipient or a stem cell or donor lymphocyte infusion donor (not recorded which). It is not recorded whose cells these are; they may come from a transplant donor. Each CDR3 is given with its conserved first and last residue. Each record gives: clone size, V gene, J gene, D gene, CDR3 length, CDR3 protein, CDR3 DNA. D genes are given only for firm matches. Only part of the rows carry a size: once, few, many, or a class if the clone is expanded.

size: many
V: TRBV2
J: TRBJ2-1
D: TRBD2
length: 15
CDR3: CASTTTSGRYNEQFF
DNA: TGTGCCAGCACTACGACTAGCGGGAGGTACAATGAGCAGTTCTTC

size: many
V: TRBV6-5
J: TRBJ2-7
D: .
length: 15
CDR3: CASSYSPPGAYEQYF
DNA: TGTGCCAGCAGTTACTCCCCCCCGGGGGCCTACGAGCAGTACTTC

size: .
V: TRBV4-2
J: TRBJ2-4
D: .
length: 17
CDR3: CASSQATATVSKNIQYF
DNA: TGTGCCAGCAGCCAAGCGACGGCTACGGTGTCCAAAAACATTCAGTACTTC

size: .
V: TRBV27
J: TRBJ2-2
D: .
length: 15
CDR3: CASSWHSSNTGELFF
DNA: TGTGCCAGCAGTTGGCACAGTTCGAACACCGGGGAGCTGTTTTTT

size: .
V: TRBV20-1
J: TRBJ1-1
D: .
length: 14
CDR3: CSARRGSGNTEAFF
DNA: TGCAGTGCTAGGCGGGGCTCTGGGAACACTGAAGCTTTCTTT

size: few
V: TRBV7-9
J: TRBJ2-7
D: .
length: 15
CDR3: CASSAQPGRTNEQYF
DNA: TGTGCCAGCAGCGCCCAACCGGGACGGACTAACGAGCAGTACTTC

size: .
V: TRBV18
J: TRBJ2-3
D: .
length: 16
CDR3: CASSPLPGTLKDTQYF
DNA: TGTGCCAGCTCACCGCTCCCCGGGACGCTTAAAGATACGCAGTATTTT

size: .
V: TRBV12-3/TRBV12-4
J: TRBJ1-5
D: TRBD1
length: 19
CDR3: CASSSHSPYRDREDQPQHF
DNA: TGTGCCAGCAGTTCTCACTCTCCCTACCGGGACAGGGAAGATCAGCCCCAGCATTTT

size: few
V: TRBV2
J: TRBJ1-3
D: .
length: 15
CDR3: CASSDPSPSGNTIYF
DNA: TGTGCCAGCAGTGACCCAAGCCCCTCTGGAAACACCATATATTTT

size: many
V: TRBV12-3/TRBV12-4
J: TRBJ2-5
D: TRBD1
length: 14
CDR3: CASRNPGQQETQYF
DNA: TGTGCCAGCAGGAATCCGGGACAGCAAGAGACCCAGTACTTC

size: .
V: TRBV6-1
J: TRBJ2-2
D: .
length: 13
CDR3: CASRNSDTGELFF
DNA: TGTGCCAGCAGGAACAGTGACACCGGGGAGCTGTTTTTT

size: .
V: TRBV20-1
J: TRBJ2-7
D: TRBD2
length: 17
CDR3: CSARDWKRLAGVYEQYF
DNA: TGCAGTGCTAGAGATTGGAAGCGGCTAGCGGGAGTCTACGAGCAGTACTTC

size: .
V: TRBV28
J: TRBJ2-1
D: .
length: 15
CDR3: CASRPDVHSYNEQFF
DNA: TGTGCCAGCAGGCCCGATGTCCACTCCTACAATGAGCAGTTCTTC

size: few
V: TRBV18
J: TRBJ2-3
D: .
length: 15
CDR3: CASSPPDSYTDTQYF
DNA: TGTGCCAGCTCACCACCGGACAGCTACACAGATACGCAGTATTTT

size: .
V: TRBV7-2
J: TRBJ2-5
D: .
length: 15
CDR3: CASSLSLGSQETQYF
DNA: TGTGCCAGCAGCTTATCACTGGGGTCCCAAGAGACCCAGTACTTC

size: .
V: TRBV2
J: TRBJ2-5
D: .
length: 14
CDR3: CASSSRDFQETQYF
DNA: TGTGCCAGCAGTTCTAGGGACTTCCAAGAGACCCAGTACTTC

size: few
V: TRBV15
J: TRBJ2-7
D: .
length: 14
CDR3: CATSPREQPLEQYF
DNA: TGTGCCACCAGCCCACGGGAACAGCCTCTCGAGCAGTACTTC

size: .
V: TRBV18
J: TRBJ1-5
D: .
length: 14
CDR3: CASSPGRLDQPQHF
DNA: TGTGCCAGCTCACCGGGCAGGTTGGATCAGCCCCAGCATTTT

size: many
V: TRBV6-1
J: TRBJ2-2
D: .
length: 15
CDR3: CASSHGTGNTGELFF
DNA: TGTGCCAGCAGTCACGGGACGGGGAACACCGGGGAGCTGTTTTTT

size: few
V: TRBV12-3/TRBV12-4
J: TRBJ2-2
D: .
length: 14
CDR3: CASSSTGITGELFF
DNA: TGTGCCAGCAGTTCAACAGGGATCACCGGGGAGCTGTTTTTT

size: .
V: TRBV6-5
J: TRBJ1-6
D: .
length: 16
CDR3: CASSSHPRGFNSPLHF
DNA: TGTGCCAGCAGTTCACATCCGAGGGGATTTAATTCACCCCTCCACTTT

size: .
V: TRBV5-8
J: TRBJ2-1
D: TRBD2
length: 15
CDR3: CASSLTGLVQYEQFF
DNA: TGTGCCAGCAGCTTGACGGGACTAGTTCAGTATGAGCAGTTCTTC